The clone carrying this T cell receptor beta chain was counted only a few times. The germline gives CDR1 KGHDR, CDR2 SFDVKD. Trimming removed 9 bases at V and 4 bases at J, with 15 bases between. This CDR3 comprises 14 residues. TCRdb processed the RT-PCR reads anew with MiXCR; each CDR3 protein has one entry. The sample lists about 700,000 distinct CDR3 sequences; 12% to 15% were seen once. Sequenced sample: memory CD4+ T cells from blood. The clonotype comes from a female donor in good health, serving as a healthy control. The chain joins TRBV24-1 to TRBJ2-1; D is perhaps TRBD2 (6 bases). The CDR3 sequence is CATRGTGTYNEQFF. The DNA for the CDR3 is TGTGCCACCCGCGGGACGGGAACTTACAATGAGCAGTTCTTC.